This TCR beta chain was captured by sequencing in a study of blood T cells in healthy people across ages. The CDR3 length is 12 residues. V lost 6 bases and J lost 1, with 7 bases in between. This clonotype was picked up many times. Through a sample-barcoded 5' primer and a J-beta primer mix, a second PCR was run for roughly 7 to 11 cycles. TCRdb reanalysed the 5' RACE reads using MiXCR and keeps one entry per CDR3 protein. In the table there are some 700,000 distinct CDR3 sequences, around 40% of which are singletons. This receptor was obtained from a woman in her fifties or sixties in good health. This chain links TRBV12-3 or TRBV12-4 with TRBJ2-7; no firm D call. Sequenced input: blood. CDR3 in DNA: TGTGCCAGCAGATCGGGTTCCTACGAGCAGTACTTC. Protein product: CASRSGSYEQYF.